These 3 T cell receptor beta chains were all obtained from the same sample, sequenced in a study of CXCR3-negative and CXCR3-positive naive CD8 T cells. UMI-labeled 5' RACE TRB cDNA libraries were prepared from the cells. TCRdb reworked the 5' RACE reads into one entry per CDR3 protein, no DNA. The repertoire table contains 100,000 to 150,000 distinct CDR3 sequences. The sequenced sample consisted of naive CXCR3- CD8+ T cells from blood. Subset given: CD45RO-CCR7+CD27+CD95- naive CD8+ T cells lacking CXCR3 (TNR3-). These receptors all come from a human donor in good health. Some clones in this sample may be carry-over from other donors' samples.

The CDR3 loop is CASSQDLAIYRGLNTEAFF. The chain carries TRBV4-3 and TRBJ1-1; absent DNA, TCRdb's TRBD1 call cannot be checked. Per the germline V gene, CDR1 is LGHNA and CDR2 is YSLEER. The CDR3 has 19 residues.

The chain has TRBV4-1 and TRBJ2-1; TCRdb picks TRBD2, but there is no DNA to check that call. The germline V gene encodes CDR1 MGHRA and CDR2 YSYEKL. This CDR3 comprises 15 residues. This CDR3 reads CASSLRLADYNEQFF.

This chain connects TRBV6-2 or TRBV6-3 to TRBJ2-1; the D gene TCRdb calls, TRBD1, cannot be checked with no DNA. Germline lookup yields CDR1 MNHEY and CDR2 SVGEGT. The CDR3 has 15 residues. CDR3 loop: CASSYGARDGSEQFF.